Presented here are 18 T cell receptor beta chains from one specimen sequenced in a study of blood T cell repertoires in COVID-19. Here immunoSEQ multiplex PCR was the method, and the copy in TCRdb shows in-frame clones only, minus some. This sample carries over 300,000 clones, nearly 90% of them seen once, and the ten largest clones take approximately 5%. The sequenced material came from PBMCs or T cells enriched from blood (not recorded which). The receptors were gathered from a woman in her twenties or thirties who had recovered from COVID-19.

The CDR3: CATRQGAGEKLFF. DNA of the CDR3: TGTGCCACCCGACAGGGGGCTGGCGAAAAACTGTTTTTT. The chain couples TRBV2 to TRBJ1-4; 10 bases are shared with TRBD1. The CDR3 spans 13 residues. The V segment lost 10 bases and the J segment 8 bases; nucleotides outside the gene matches: 7. Germline V gene data show CDR1 as SNHLY and CDR2 as FYNNEI.

This rearrangement joins TRBV18 to TRBJ2-5; a possible D gene is TRBD2 (7 bases). V lost 3 bases, J lost 4 bases, and 15 bases lay in between. This CDR3 spans 15 amino acids. Germline CDR1 KGHSH, CDR2 LQKENI. This CDR3 is CASSPPGGGRETQYF. The CDR3 DNA sequence: TGTGCCAGCTCACCTCCGGGGGGCGGTCGAGAGACCCAGTACTTC. The whole variable domain, filled in from reference TRBV18 and TRBJ2-5, reads NAGVMQNPRHLVRRRGQEARLRCSPMKGHSHVYWYRQLPEEGLKFMVYLQKENIIDESGMPKERFSAEFPKEGPSILRIQQVVRGDSAAYFCASSPPGGGRETQYFGPGTRLLVL.

The gene calls are TRBV6-5 and TRBJ2-7, with D maybe TRBD2 (5 bases). V was cut by 5 bases and J by 2 bases, with 10 bases left in between. Per the germline V gene, CDR1 is MNHEY and CDR2 is SVGAGI. This CDR3 is 13 amino acids long. CDR3 nucleotide sequence: TGTGCCAGCAGTCGGGAAACCCCCTACGAGCAGTACTTC. Encoded protein: CASSRETPYEQYF.

The chain has TRBV18 and TRBJ1-4, with 10 bases aligning to TRBD1. The trim removed 6 bases at V and 7 bases at J, leaving 8 bases unmatched. CDR1 KGHSH and CDR2 LQKENI come from the germline V gene. CDR3 length: 15 residues. Here the CDR3 DNA reads TGTGCCAGCTCCCCTGGGACAGGGGATGTTGAAAAACTGTTTTTT. Its protein product is CASSPGTGDVEKLFF.

The chain combines TRBV9 with TRBJ2-3, with D possibly TRBD1 on 5 matching bases. The CDR3 has 14 residues. Germline CDR1 is SGDLS and CDR2 is YYNGEE. Deletions cut 3 bases from V and 5 bases from J, with 13 bases between. CDR3 nucleotide sequence: TGTGCCAGCAGCGAGGCCGGCAGGGAAGATACGCAGTATTTT. It is translated as CASSEAGREDTQYF.

The chain combines TRBV2 with TRBJ2-6; D possibly corresponds to TRBD1 (6 bases). The CDR3 spans 19 residues. V was shortened by 2 bases and J by 1 base, with 18 bases between the two germline ends. Germline values: CDR1 SNHLY, CDR2 FYNNEI. The CDR3 DNA reads TGTGCCAGCAGTGAATTCCCCTCCGGACAGACATCTGGGGCCAACGTCCTGACTTTC. This translates into CASSEFPSGQTSGANVLTF. Full variable domain (rest looked up from reference TRBV2 and TRBJ2-6): EPEVTQTPSHQVTQMGQEVILRCVPISNHLYFYWYRQILGQKVEFLVSFYNNEISEKSEIFDDQFSVERPDGSNFTLKIRSTKLEDSAMYFCASSEFPSGQTSGANVLTFGAGSRLTVL.

The chain has TRBV4-1 and TRBJ2-3; 9 bases fit TRBD2. In germline, CDR1 is MGHRA, CDR2 YSYEKL. The CDR3 is 15 residues long. V gave up 1 base and J gave up 7 bases; unmatched junction bases: 6. The CDR3 reads CASSQGILAGNTQYF. The CDR3 DNA is TGCGCCAGCAGCCAAGGGATCCTAGCGGGGAATACGCAGTATTTT.

The CDR3 here is CASSIVGGQHYEQYF. CDR3 nucleotide sequence: TGTGCCAGTAGTATAGTAGGGGGACAGCACTACGAGCAGTACTTC. The chain is built from TRBV19 and TRBJ2-7; 7 bases fit TRBD1. V shed 1 base and J 3 bases; nucleotides not matched to a gene: 6. The length of the CDR3 is 15 residues. Germline V CDR1 and CDR2: LNHDA, SQIVND (reference sequence).

The V and J genes are TRBV6-4 and TRBJ1-1; D call uncertain. The germline gives CDR1 MRHNA, CDR2 SNTAGT. The CDR3 covers 13 residues. V lost 4 bases, J lost 2 bases, and 8 bases lay in between. The CDR3 sequence is CASSVQLNTEAFF. The CDR3 region has the DNA TGTGCCAGCAGTGTCCAGTTAAACACTGAAGCTTTCTTT.

The chain links TRBV5-5 to TRBJ1-3; a weak D match, TRBD1 (5 bases). This CDR3 has 14 amino acids. Germline lookup yields CDR1 SGHKS and CDR2 YYEKEE (reference sequence). Trimming shortened V by 0 bases and J by 2 bases, and 6 bases separated the two germline ends. In DNA form, the CDR3 reads TGTGCCAGCAGCTTGGGCAGGGCTGGAAACACCATATATTTT. This translates into CASSLGRAGNTIYF.

The chain uses TRBV18 and TRBJ2-2, with 7 bases aligning to TRBD1. V lost 6 bases and J lost 7; bases outside the gene matches: 5. This CDR3 comprises 13 residues. Germline-derived CDR1 and CDR2 are KGHSH and LQKENI. In DNA form, the CDR3 reads TGTGCCAGCTCTACACAGGGGAACGGGGAGCTGTTTTTT. This gives the protein CASSTQGNGELFF.

About this clone itself: This same CDR3 is encoded by further DNA sequences in the sample. CDR3 region: CASKGHLNTEAFF. CDR3 bases: TGTGCCAGTAAAGGACACTTGAACACTGAAGCTTTCTTT. The rearrangement joins TRBV19 to TRBJ1-1; a possible D gene is TRBD1 (5 bases). CDR1 LNHDA and CDR2 SQIVND come from the germline V gene (reference sequence). Deletions cut 7 bases from V and 0 bases from J, with 9 bases between. CDR3 length: 13 amino acids.

The CDR3 protein is CAIQLAATDTQYF. The CDR3 region has the DNA TGTGCCATTCAACTAGCGGCCACAGATACGCAGTATTTT. This chain uses TRBV10-3 with TRBJ2-3, with 8 bases lining up with TRBD2. V shed 9 bases and J 2 bases; nucleotides not matched to a gene: 4. Germline-derived CDR1 and CDR2 are ENHRY and SYGVKD. The CDR3 covers 13 residues.

This chain uses TRBV6-5 with TRBJ2-1; D gene uncertain. V lost 3 bases to trimming and J lost 7 bases, with 19 bases between them. The CDR3 is 16 amino acids. Germline V gene lookup returns CDR1 MNHEY and CDR2 SVGAGI. The CDR3: CASSYGAVAEVNEQFF. CDR3 DNA sequence: TGTGCCAGCAGTTATGGCGCCGTGGCTGAGGTTAATGAGCAGTTCTTC.

This clone has a single count. The rearrangement links TRBV7-2 to TRBJ1-6, with TRBD1 identical over 10 bases. The V and J ends lost 5 bases and 6 bases, in that order; junction bases with no gene match: 7. This CDR3 contains 16 residues. Germline assignment: CDR1 SGHTA and CDR2 FQGNSA. CDR3 nucleotides: TGTGCCAGCAGCCTCCAACGACAGGGGGCTAATTCACCCCTCCACTTT. Amino acids: CASSLQRQGANSPLHF. Using reference TRBV7-2 and TRBJ1-6 for the parts outside the CDR3, the full variable domain is GAGVSQSPSNKVTEKGKDVELRCDPISGHTALYWYRQSLGQGLEFLIYFQGNSAPDKSGLPSDRFSAERTGGSVSTLTIQRTQQEDSAVYLCASSLQRQGANSPLHFGNGTRLTVT.

The chain links TRBV10-3 to TRBJ1-2, with D possibly TRBD1 on 5 matching bases. Per germline, CDR1 ENHRY and CDR2 SYGVKD. The CDR3 is 16 amino acids. V was clipped by 3 bases and J by 7 bases, with 21 bases between them. The CDR3 nucleotides are TGTGCCATCAGTGACCCCTCCCGGACACTTCCCTCTGGCTACACCTTC. Translated: CAISDPSRTLPSGYTF.

The rearrangement links TRBV28 to TRBJ1-5; the D is unclear. The germline gives CDR1 MDHEN, CDR2 SYDVKM. CDR3 size: 13 residues. Trimming took off 4 bases at V and 3 bases at J, with 7 bases between the two ends. The CDR3 loop reads CASSSPVNQPQHF. In DNA form, the CDR3 reads TGTGCCAGCAGTTCCCCAGTCAATCAGCCCCAGCATTTT.

The chain links TRBV7-2 to TRBJ1-2; no firm D call. Germline V lookup: CDR1 SGHTA, CDR2 FQGNSA. The V and J ends lost 1 base and 4 bases respectively, with 7 bases between them. This CDR3 region has 13 residues. DNA of the CDR3: TGTGCCAGCAGCTTAGTGGAGAGCTATGGCTACACCTTC. Its protein product is CASSLVESYGYTF.